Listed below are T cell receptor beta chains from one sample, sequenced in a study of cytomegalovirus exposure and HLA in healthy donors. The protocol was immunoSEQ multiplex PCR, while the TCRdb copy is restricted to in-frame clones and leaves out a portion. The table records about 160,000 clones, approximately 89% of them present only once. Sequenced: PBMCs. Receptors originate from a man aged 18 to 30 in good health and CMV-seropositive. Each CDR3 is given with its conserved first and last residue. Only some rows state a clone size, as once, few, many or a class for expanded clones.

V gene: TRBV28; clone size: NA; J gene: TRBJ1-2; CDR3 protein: CASSSLQALMIYGYTF
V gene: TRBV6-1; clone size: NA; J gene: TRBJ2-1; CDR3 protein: CASSEWYPSEQFF
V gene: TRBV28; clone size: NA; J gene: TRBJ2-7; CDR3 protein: CASSSMGTSGRATSGQYF
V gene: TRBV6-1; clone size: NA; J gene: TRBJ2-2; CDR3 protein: CASRTSGTTGELFF
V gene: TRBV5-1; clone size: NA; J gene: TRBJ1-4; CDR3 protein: CASSPGGIGGDEKLFF
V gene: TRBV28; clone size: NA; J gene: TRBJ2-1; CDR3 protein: CASSPSSGRASEQFF
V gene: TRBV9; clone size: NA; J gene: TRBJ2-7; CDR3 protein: CASSTREGRYEQYF
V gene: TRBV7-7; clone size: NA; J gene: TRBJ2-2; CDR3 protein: CASSPEGARTGELFF
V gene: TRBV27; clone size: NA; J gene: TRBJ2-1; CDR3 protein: CASSFQGSRNEQFF
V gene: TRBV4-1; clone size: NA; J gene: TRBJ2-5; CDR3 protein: CASSPGGQETQYF
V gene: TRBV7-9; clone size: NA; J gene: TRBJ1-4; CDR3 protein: CASSFVAGREELFF
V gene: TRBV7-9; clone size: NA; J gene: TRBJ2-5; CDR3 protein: CASSLYQETQYF
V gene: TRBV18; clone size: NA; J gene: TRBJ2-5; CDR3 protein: CASSPPGQSRETQYF
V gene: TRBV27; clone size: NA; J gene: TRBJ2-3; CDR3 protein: CASSFSGTILADTQYF
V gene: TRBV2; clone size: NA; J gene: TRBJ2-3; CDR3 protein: CASRRRDRGADTQYF
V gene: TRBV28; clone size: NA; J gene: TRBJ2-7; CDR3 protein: CASKRGYEQYF
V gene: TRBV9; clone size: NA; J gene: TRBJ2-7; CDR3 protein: CASSVAGGDTYEQYF
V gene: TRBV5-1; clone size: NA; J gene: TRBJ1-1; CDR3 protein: CASSWGDRGTEAFF
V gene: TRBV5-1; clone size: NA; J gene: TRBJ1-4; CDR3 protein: CASSLAGTAEKLFF
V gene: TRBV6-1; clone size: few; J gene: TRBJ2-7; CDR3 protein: CASSESGYEQYF
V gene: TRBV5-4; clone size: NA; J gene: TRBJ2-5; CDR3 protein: CASSTQGRNQETQYF
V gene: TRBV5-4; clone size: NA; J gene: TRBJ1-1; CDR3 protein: CASIIQGAGNTEAFF
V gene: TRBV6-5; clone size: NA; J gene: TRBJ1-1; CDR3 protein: CASSRQQMNTEAFF
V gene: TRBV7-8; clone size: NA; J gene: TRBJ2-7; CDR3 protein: CASSYGQDFRVYF
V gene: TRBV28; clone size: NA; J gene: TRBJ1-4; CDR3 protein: CASSLTTGRGEKLFF
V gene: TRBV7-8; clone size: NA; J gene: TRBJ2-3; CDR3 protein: CASVSRGRPREGRTDTQYF
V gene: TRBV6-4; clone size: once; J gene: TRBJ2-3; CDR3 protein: CASSLLAGDLDTQYF
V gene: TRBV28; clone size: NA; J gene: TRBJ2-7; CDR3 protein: CASKPGLVAEQYF